This T cell receptor (beta chain) was identified in a study of blood T cell repertoires in COVID-19. For the study at large: Acute and convalescent COVID-19 samples came from the United States, Italy and Spain. Sources were T cells, B-cell-depleted T cells, or PBMCs; the material itself was cDNA or gDNA.

The table lists this clone with a few counts. Per germline, CDR1 SGHTA and CDR2 FQGTGA. CDR3 length equals 15 residues. Trimming left V 5 bases short and J 5 bases short, with 15 bases between. As processed by the authors: For nucleated cells, counts were estimated from reference gene primer amplification. Data came from immunoSEQ multiplex PCR; TCRdb stores just in-frame clones and leaves some out. The DNA gave D and trimming, while V, J and clone size come from that table. Of 250,000 to 350,000 clones in the sample, roughly 90% were seen once. This clonotype was sampled from a man aged 30 to 45 with acute or convalescent COVID-19. Sequenced sample: peripheral blood. The rearrangement links TRBV7-3 to TRBJ1-4, with D possibly being TRBD1 (5 bases). The CDR3 loop is CASSLGLSPNEKLFF. The CDR3 nucleotides are TGTGCCAGCAGCCTGGGGCTTTCACCAAATGAAAAACTGTTTTTT.